This T cell receptor (beta chain) was profiled in a study of OX40 agonist ivuxolimab in advanced cancers. Across the study: Patients enrolled in dose escalation were diagnosed with hepatocellular carcinoma, melanoma, renal cell or head and neck cancer.

Profiled with immunoSEQ multiplex PCR; TCRdb holds only in-frame clones, not every one. The sample comprises around 99,000 clones, approximately 90% of which are singletons, and approximately 1.1% rests with the top ten. This CDR3 is built from 16 residues. The ends were cut back, 4 bases at V and 4 bases at J, with 14 bases in the middle. CDR1 and CDR2 (germline): MNHEY, SVGAGI. The receptor was derived from an adult with an advanced solid tumor such as melanoma, head and neck, liver or kidney cancer. The source material was CD4+ or CD8+ T cells sorted from blood, sampled in a trial of the OX40 agonist ivuxolimab. This chain uses TRBV6-5 with TRBJ2-6; D remains unclear. CDR3 protein: CASSLGKTPGANVLTF. As DNA, the CDR3 is TGTGCCAGCAGTTTGGGAAAAACTCCAGGGGCCAACGTCCTGACTTTC.